The 19 T cell receptor beta chains listed next were all sequenced from one sample in a study of shared clonotypes between healthy human individuals. Method: immunoSEQ multiplex PCR; TCRdb's copy keeps in-frame clones and lacks some. Found here are some 2.1 million clones, about 95% of them singletons; the top ten hold around 1.1%. CD45RO-negative CD8 cells positively selected for CCR7 made up the naive population, which excluded terminally differentiated effector memory CD45RA+ cells. Material for sequencing was naive CD8+ T cells sorted from blood. The receptors derive from a man aged 18 to 29 in good health.

V usage is TRBV29-1 and J usage is TRBJ1-1, with 7 positions matching TRBD1. Trimming at V came to 4 bases and at J to 7 bases, leaving 15 bases not matched to a gene. This CDR3 has 15 residues. The germline V gene has CDR1 SQVTM and CDR2 ANQGSEA. CDR3 in amino acids: CSVVWTGPRGVEAFF. CDR3 sequence (DNA): TGCAGCGTTGTCTGGACCGGCCCCAGGGGGGTTGAAGCTTTCTTT.

V gene TRBV9 combines with J gene TRBJ1-2; 7 bases agree with TRBD1. CDR3 size: 16 residues. Germline CDR1 SGDLS, CDR2 YYNGEE. The junction had 10 bases not matched to a gene; V was cut back by 5 bases and J by 0 bases. In nucleotides, the CDR3 is TGTGCCAGCAGAGATATACAGGGGAGGTCTAACTATGGCTACACCTTC. This gives the protein CASRDIQGRSNYGYTF. Looking up the rest from reference TRBV9 and TRBJ1-2 gives the full variable domain: DSGVTQTPKHLITATGQRVTLRCSPRSGDLSVYWYQQSLDQGLQFLIQYYNGEERAKGNILERFSAQQFPDLHSELNLSSLELGDSALYFCASRDIQGRSNYGYTFGSGTRLTVV.

The V gene is TRBV28, the J gene TRBJ2-5; the D gene is possibly TRBD1 (6 bases). CDR1 and CDR2 from the germline V gene are MDHEN and SYDVKM. V was pared by 7 bases and J by 5 bases, with 14 bases between. This CDR3 region has 13 residues. The CDR3 nucleotides read TGTGCCAGCACCCTACAGGGACGTGAGACCCAGTACTTC. This encodes CASTLQGRETQYF.

This rearrangement joins TRBV19 to TRBJ2-5; a weak D match, TRBD1 (6 bases). Trimming left V 5 bases short and J 3 bases short, with 10 bases between. Looked up from germline, CDR1 is LNHDA and CDR2 is SQIVND (reference sequence). This CDR3 contains 13 residues. Here the CDR3 reads CASSRDTEETQYF. The CDR3, as DNA: TGTGCCAGTAGTCGGGACACCGAAGAGACCCAGTACTTC.

V gene TRBV29-1 combines with J gene TRBJ2-3, with D possibly being TRBD2 (6 bases). The ends were cut back, 3 bases at V and 1 base at J, with 17 bases in the middle. Germline lookup yields CDR1 SQVTM and CDR2 ANQGSEA. The CDR3 consists of 16 residues. The CDR3 DNA reads as TGCAGCGTTGAGTCTCTGGGCGGGGCGGGCACAGATACGCAGTATTTT. Protein product: CSVESLGGAGTDTQYF.

This clone was observed once. This chain uses TRBV30 with TRBJ1-3; D gene unclear. The V end was cut by 4 bases, the J end by 1 base, with 5 bases between. Per germline, CDR1 GTSNPN and CDR2 SVGIG (reference sequence). This CDR3 region has 12 residues. The CDR3 nucleotides read TGTGCCTGGAAAGATTCTGGAAACACCATATATTTT. This sequence encodes CAWKDSGNTIYF. Full variable domain (rest looked up from reference TRBV30 and TRBJ1-3): SQTIHQWPATLVQPVGSPLSLECTVEGTSNPNLYWYRQAAGRGLQLLFYSVGIGQISSEVPQNLSASRPQDRQFILSSKKLLLSDSGFYLCAWKDSGNTIYFGEGSWLTVV.

This chain links TRBV14 with TRBJ2-1; perhaps D is TRBD1 or TRBD2 (6 bases each). V was cut by 4 bases and J by 0 bases, with 7 bases left in between. Germline V gene data show CDR1 as SGHDN and CDR2 as FVKESK. CDR3 length: 14 amino acids. The CDR3 nucleotides read TGTGCCAGCAGCCCGGGGGCCTCCTACAATGAGCAGTTCTTC. This translates into CASSPGASYNEQFF. Full variable domain (rest looked up from reference TRBV14 and TRBJ2-1): EAGVTQFPSHSVIEKGQTVTLRCDPISGHDNLYWYRRVMGKEIKFLLHFVKESKQDESGMPNNRFLAERTGGTYSTLKVQPAELEDSGVYFCASSPGASYNEQFFGPGTRLTVL.

The rearrangement joins TRBV13 to TRBJ2-3; 7 bases fit TRBD1. The CDR3 is 15 residues long. Trimming at V came to 6 bases and at J to 0 bases, leaving 6 bases not matched to a gene. CDR1 is PRHDT, CDR2 FYEKMQ, per germline (reference sequence). The CDR3 DNA follows: TGTGCCAGCAGGACCCGGGACAGAAGCACAGATACGCAGTATTTT. Its protein product is CASRTRDRSTDTQYF.

The rearrangement links TRBV2 to TRBJ2-7; 10 bases are shared with TRBD1. Germline V gives CDR1 SNHLY, CDR2 FYNNEI. V trimming: 7 bases; J trimming: 4 bases; junction bases outside the gene matches: 4. The CDR3 runs to 13 residues. The DNA of the CDR3 is TGTGCCAGCATTGGGACAGGGGCTTACGAGCAGTACTTC. Protein sequence: CASIGTGAYEQYF. Full variable domain (outside the CDR3, taken from reference TRBV2 and TRBJ2-7): EPEVTQTPSHQVTQMGQEVILRCVPISNHLYFYWYRQILGQKVEFLVSFYNNEISEKSEIFDDQFSVERPDGSNFTLKIRSTKLEDSAMYFCASIGTGAYEQYFGPGTRLTVT.

The V gene is TRBV7-9, the J gene TRBJ2-5, with TRBD2 matching over 10 bases. The V gene's germline CDR1 is SEHNR and CDR2 FQNEAQ (reference sequence). CDR3 length equals 16 residues. V lost 2 bases, J lost 5 bases, and 8 bases stayed unmatched. The CDR3 nucleotides read TGTGCCAGCAGCTTATCGGCTAGCGGGAGTAAGGAGACCCAGTACTTC. The encoded protein is CASSLSASGSKETQYF.

The chain combines TRBV9 with TRBJ1-4; TRBD1 matches 8 bases. Germline values: CDR1 SGDLS, CDR2 YYNGEE. This CDR3 has 16 residues. Losses at the gene ends were 4 bases for V and 0 bases for J; bases not matched to a gene: 5. CDR3 nucleotide sequence: TGTGCCAGCAGCTCCGGACAGGGTGCAACTAATGAAAAACTGTTTTTT. The encoded protein is CASSSGQGATNEKLFF.

The gene calls are TRBV27 and TRBJ1-2; D might be TRBD1 (5 bases). The germline CDR1 and CDR2 sequences are MNHEY and SMNVEV (reference sequence). The CDR3 consists of 13 residues. V was pared by 10 bases and J by 6 bases, with 18 bases between. The CDR3 coding sequence is TGTGCCACCTCTCGACAGCTTTCGGATGGCTACACCTTC. Its protein product is CATSRQLSDGYTF.

The rearrangement links TRBV9 to TRBJ2-2; D may be TRBD2 (5 bases). V lost 3 bases, J lost 6 bases, and 9 bases lay in between. Germline-derived CDR1 and CDR2 are SGDLS and YYNGEE. CDR3 length: 13 residues. This CDR3 is CASSGRAAGELFF. The CDR3 DNA sequence: TGTGCCAGCAGCGGTAGAGCGGCCGGGGAGCTGTTTTTT.

This clone was counted a single time. The CDR3 sequence is CASSLGEGVWYEQYF. Here the CDR3 DNA reads TGTGCCAGCAGTTTAGGAGAAGGGGTTTGGTACGAGCAGTACTTC. The rearrangement uses TRBV28 and TRBJ2-7, with D perhaps TRBD1 (5 bases). This CDR3 is built from 15 residues. CDR1 and CDR2 (germline): MDHEN, SYDVKM. V lost 2 bases to trimming and J lost 4 bases, with 15 bases between them.

The rearrangement joins TRBV11-3 to TRBJ2-7; D is undetermined. From germline, CDR1 is SGHNT and CDR2 YENEEA. This CDR3 spans 12 amino acids. Deletions cut 4 bases from V and 0 bases from J, with 4 bases between. CDR3 coding DNA: TGTGCCAGCAGCTACAGCTCCTACGAGCAGTACTTC. Protein: CASSYSSYEQYF.

The V and J genes are TRBV4-1 and TRBJ2-7; 11 bases are shared with TRBD1. Germline V gene lookup returns CDR1 MGHRA and CDR2 YSYEKL. V was clipped by 3 bases and J by 3 bases; unmatched bases: 7. CDR3 length: 16 amino acids. In DNA, the CDR3 is TGCGCCAGCAGCCAGGTAACCGGGACAGGGGGCTACGAGCAGTACTTC. Translated, it gives CASSQVTGTGGYEQYF.

The rearrangement joins TRBV4-3 to TRBJ1-2; tentative D call: TRBD1 (5 bases). V lost 0 bases and J lost 3, with 14 bases in between. Germline CDR1 and CDR2: LGHNA and YSLEER. The CDR3 sequence is 16 residues long. CDR3 coding DNA: TGCGCCAGCAGCCAAGATGGGGAGGGGCTTTACTATGGCTACACCTTC. Translation gives CASSQDGEGLYYGYTF.

In regard to this clone: Other DNA sequences within the sample encode an identical CDR3. The V and J genes are TRBV27 and TRBJ1-5, with D hard to call. Trimming took 3 bases from V and 1 from J, leaving 4 bases between them. Germline CDR1 MNHEY, CDR2 SMNVEV (reference sequence). This CDR3 spans 13 amino acids. CDR3 bases: TGTGCCAGCAGTTTGGACAGCAATCAGCCCCAGCATTTT. It encodes CASSLDSNQPQHF.

This rearrangement joins TRBV28 to TRBJ1-5; D unresolved. Germline V gives CDR1 MDHEN, CDR2 SYDVKM. Deletions cut 7 bases from V and 5 bases from J, with 12 bases between. This CDR3 is 13 amino acids long. This CDR3 reads CASTPEGYQPQHF. DNA of the CDR3: TGTGCCAGCACTCCCGAGGGCTATCAGCCCCAGCATTTT.